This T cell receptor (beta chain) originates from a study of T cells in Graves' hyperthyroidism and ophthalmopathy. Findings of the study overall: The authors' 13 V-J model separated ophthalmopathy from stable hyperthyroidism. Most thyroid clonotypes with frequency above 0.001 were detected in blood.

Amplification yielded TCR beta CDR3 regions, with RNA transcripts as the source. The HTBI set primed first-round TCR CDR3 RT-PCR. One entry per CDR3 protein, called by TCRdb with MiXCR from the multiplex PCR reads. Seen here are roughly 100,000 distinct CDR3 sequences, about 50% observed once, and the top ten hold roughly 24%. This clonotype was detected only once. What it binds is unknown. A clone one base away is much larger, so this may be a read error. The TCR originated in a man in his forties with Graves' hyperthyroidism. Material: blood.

CDR3 nucleotide sequence: TGTGCCGGCAGCTTGGGCTCGTATGAGCAGTTCTTC. Amino acid sequence: CAGSLGSYEQFF. This chain joins TRBV7-9 and TRBJ2-1, with D unclear. Per germline, CDR1 SEHNR and CDR2 FQNEAQ (reference sequence). The CDR3 length is 12 residues. Supplemented by reference TRBV7-9 and TRBJ2-1, the full variable domain reads DTGVSQNPRHKITKRGQNVTFRCDPISEHNRLYWYRQTLGQGPEFLTYFQNEAQLEKSRLLSDRFSAERPKGSFSTLEIQRTEQGDSAMYLCAGSLGSYEQFFGPGTRLTVL.